The rows below give T cell receptor beta chains drawn from one sample of a study of Graves' ophthalmopathy and Graves' hyperthyroidism. From the multiplex PCR reads, TCRdb called clonotypes with MiXCR, one entry per CDR3 protein. The sample holds about 550,000 distinct CDR3 sequences, just under 40% seen once. Input material: peripheral blood or thyroid tissue (not recorded which). All receptors derive from an adult man with Graves' hyperthyroidism. Each CDR3 is given with its conserved first and last residue. The D gene is left open where the match is weak. A clone size is listed for some rows: how often the clone was seen (once, few, many), or a class if it is expanded.

D gene	V gene	J gene	clone size	CDR3 protein	CDR3 DNA
TRBD1	TRBV2	TRBJ2-5	many	CASSEDRGRQETQYF	TGTGCCAGCAGCGAGGACAGGGGGAGGCAAGAGACCCAGTACTTC
-	TRBV5-1	TRBJ1-1	-	CASSFFRRKSNTEAFF	TGCGCCAGCAGCTTCTTCAGGAGAAAATCGAACACTGAAGCTTTCTTT
TRBD1	TRBV12-5	TRBJ1-1	few	CASGQDRDFMNTEAFF	TGTGCTAGTGGCCAGGACAGGGACTTCATGAACACTGAAGCTTTCTTT
TRBD2	TRBV9	TRBJ2-5	many	CASSSGGTQYF	TGTGCCAGCAGCTCGGGGGGAACCCAGTACTTC
TRBD1	TRBV2	TRBJ1-4	-	CASRPGQGSYNEKLFF	TGTGCCAGCAGGCCGGGACAGGGGTCCTACAATGAAAAACTGTTTTTT
-	TRBV6-5	TRBJ1-2	-	CASGIAGSYGYTF	TGTGCCAGCGGGATAGCAGGGAGCTATGGCTACACCTTC
TRBD1	TRBV6-2/TRBV6-3	TRBJ1-2	few	CASSTPGGHSNYGYTF	TGTGCCAGCAGTACCCCAGGGGGTCACTCTAACTATGGCTACACCTTC
-	TRBV20-1	TRBJ2-5	many	CSARDRVETQYF	TGCAGTGCTAGAGACAGGGTCGAGACCCAGTACTTC
-	TRBV7-9	TRBJ2-7	many	CASSLPGREQYF	TGTGCCAGCAGTTTACCCGGCCGCGAGCAGTACTTC
TRBD1	TRBV7-9	TRBJ1-1	many	CASSFPGGVSEAFF	TGTGCCAGCAGCTTCCCAGGGGGCGTTTCTGAAGCTTTCTTT
-	TRBV20-1	TRBJ2-7	many	CSARDRAEQYF	TGCAGTGCTAGAGACCGAGCGGAGCAGTACTTC
-	TRBV2	TRBJ1-1	many	CASSVSGPTEAFF	TGTGCCAGCAGTGTTTCAGGACCCACTGAAGCTTTCTTT
TRBD1	TRBV6-6	TRBJ1-5	many	CASTKTGNQPQHF	TGTGCCAGCACCAAGACAGGGAATCAGCCCCAGCATTTT
-	TRBV2	TRBJ1-2	once	CASSPEGGSANYGYTF	TGTGCCAGCAGCCCGGAGGGCGGCTCAGCTAACTATGGCTACACCTTC
-	TRBV20-1	TRBJ1-2	few	CSASESEIHTANYGYTF	TGCAGTGCTAGCGAATCAGAAATCCATACAGCTAACTATGGCTACACCTTC
-	TRBV9	TRBJ1-1	few	CASSLYRVENTEAFF	TGTGCCAGCAGTTTATACCGGGTGGAGAACACTGAAGCTTTCTTT
-	TRBV2	TRBJ2-7	-	CASSAEVREQYF	TGTGCCAGCAGTGCCGAGGTACGGGAGCAGTACTTC
TRBD1	TRBV7-9	TRBJ1-4	-	CASSSTRTGGRNRYEKLFF	TGTGCCAGCAGCTCAACGCGGACAGGGGGGCGCAACCGATATGAAAAACTGTTTTTT
TRBD1	TRBV7-1	TRBJ2-2	-	CASSPWRTRGPIRPANTGELFF	TGTGCCAGCAGCCCTTGGAGGACGAGGGGGCCTATCCGCCCCGCGAACACCGGGGAGCTGTTTTTT
-	TRBV19	TRBJ2-7	many	CASSIEAGTGRGEQYF	TGTGCCAGTAGTATAGAAGCGGGCACAGGACGGGGCGAGCAGTACTTC
-	TRBV18	TRBJ2-7	few	CASSPMQGGEQYF	TGTGCCAGCTCACCAATGCAGGGTGGCGAGCAGTACTTC
-	TRBV6-1	TRBJ1-6	-	CASSEWARGSSYNSPLHF	TGTGCCAGCAGTGAGTGGGCCCGGGGAAGCTCCTATAATTCACCCCTCCACTTT
TRBD1	TRBV9	TRBJ1-2	-	CASSVAGQGLKYGYTF	TGTGCCAGCAGCGTAGCAGGACAGGGGTTAAAGTATGGCTACACCTTC
-	TRBV5-4	TRBJ1-1	-	CAGSFYSYPEAFF	TGTGCCGGCAGCTTTTACAGTTATCCCGAAGCTTTCTTT
TRBD1	TRBV20-1	TRBJ1-5	many	CSARAGGDQPQHF	TGCAGTGCTAGGGCAGGGGGAGATCAGCCCCAGCATTTT
-	TRBV5-6	TRBJ2-2	-	CASTWGGPRTWELFF	TGTGCCAGCACCTGGGGGGGGCCACGTACCTGGGAGCTGTTTTTT
-	TRBV4-1	TRBJ2-7	-	CATGRDLSYEQYF	TGCGCCACGGGACGGGACCTTTCCTACGAGCAGTACTTC